These T cell receptor beta chains were read from a single sample in a study of blood T cell repertoires in COVID-19. The protocol was immunoSEQ multiplex PCR, while the TCRdb copy is restricted to in-frame clones and leaves out a portion. The sample shows 70,000 to 95,000 clones, more than 70% of them seen only once. The sample consisted of peripheral blood. These receptors originate from a man aged 50 to 60 with acute or convalescent COVID-19. Both conserved end residues are part of each CDR3. The D gene is left open where the match is weak. Size is omitted from some rows. Given values are once, few, many or a class for expanded clones.

V	size	length	D	J	CDR3	DNA
TRBV6-4	few	16	.	TRBJ1-2	CASRVPLRRSNYGYTF	TGTGCCAGCAGGGTCCCCCTCCGGCGGTCTAACTATGGCTACACCTTC
TRBV5-1	.	15	TRBD1	TRBJ1-3	CASSVVGQAGNTIYF	TGCGCCAGCAGCGTAGTGGGACAGGCTGGAAACACCATATATTTT
TRBV7-8	.	14	TRBD1	TRBJ2-1	CASTVRGLGNEQFF	TGTGCCAGCACCGTCAGGGGGTTAGGAAATGAGCAGTTCTTC
TRBV7-2	.	13	TRBD1	TRBJ1-4	CASGRQGGEKLFF	TGTGCCAGCGGCAGACAGGGGGGTGAAAAACTGTTTTTT
TRBV5-6	.	15	.	TRBJ1-5	CASSLAGGGNQPQHF	TGTGCCAGCAGCTTGGCGGGAGGCGGCAATCAGCCCCAGCATTTT
TRBV5-4	once	15	TRBD1	TRBJ2-3	CASSVTGGLGDTQYF	TGTGCCAGCAGCGTTACAGGGGGGTTGGGGGATACGCAGTATTTT
TRBV3-1/TRBV3-2	.	15	TRBD2	TRBJ2-2	CASSLSGRSDGELFF	TGTGCCAGCAGCCTTAGCGGGAGGTCGGACGGGGAGCTGTTTTTT
TRBV7-8	.	15	TRBD1	TRBJ1-1	CASSAYPRGEDEAFF	TGTGCCAGCAGCGCCTACCCCAGGGGGGAAGATGAAGCTTTCTTT
TRBV6-2/TRBV6-3	.	16	TRBD1	TRBJ1-1	CASSSPRTGRGTEAFF	TGTGCCAGCAGCTCTCCCCGGACAGGGAGGGGCACTGAAGCTTTCTTT
TRBV4-1	.	13	.	TRBJ1-6	CASKGWDNSPLHF	TGCGCCAGCAAGGGGTGGGATAATTCACCCCTCCACTTT
TRBV30	.	17	TRBD2	TRBJ2-3	CAVSGTSGYFSTDTQYF	TGTGCCGTCAGCGGGACTAGCGGTTATTTTAGCACAGATACGCAGTATTTT
TRBV5-1	.	15	.	TRBJ1-2	CASSLAGGGPDGYTF	TGCGCCAGCAGCTTGGCCGGGGGGGGCCCTGATGGCTACACCTTC
TRBV13	.	15	TRBD1	TRBJ1-1	CASSLGLTGGPEAFF	TGTGCCAGCAGCCTGGGGTTGACAGGGGGCCCTGAAGCTTTCTTT
TRBV5-6	.	13	.	TRBJ1-2	CASSFFGGSGYTF	TGTGCCAGCAGCTTCTTCGGGGGGTCCGGCTACACCTTC
TRBV27	.	16	TRBD2	TRBJ2-3	CASSFGSREVTDTQYF	TGTGCCAGCAGTTTCGGGTCCCGGGAGGTCACAGATACGCAGTATTTT
TRBV5-6	few	16	.	TRBJ1-1	CASSLGQGRGNTEAFF	TGTGCCAGCAGCTTAGGGCAGGGGAGGGGGAACACTGAAGCTTTCTTT
TRBV10-2	.	15	.	TRBJ1-2	CASSEIGEAGYGYTF	TGCGCCAGCAGTGAGATCGGTGAGGCTGGCTATGGCTACACCTTC
TRBV2	once	16	TRBD2	TRBJ2-1	CASSEARGTSSYEQFF	TGTGCCAGCAGTGAAGCGAGGGGGACTAGCAGCTATGAGCAGTTCTTC
TRBV6-1	once	17	.	TRBJ1-5	CASSESRTAYSNQPQHF	TGTGCCAGCAGTGAATCGAGGACAGCTTATAGCAATCAGCCCCAGCATTTT
TRBV20-1	.	12	.	TRBJ1-1	CSASYWNTEAFF	TGCAGTGCTAGTTATTGGAACACTGAAGCTTTCTTT
TRBV6-5	.	15	.	TRBJ1-5	CASARGVSGNQPQHF	TGTGCCAGCGCCAGGGGTGTTTCGGGCAATCAGCCCCAGCATTTT
TRBV19	.	14	.	TRBJ1-5	CASSILSRNQPQHF	TGTGCCAGTAGTATTCTGTCCCGCAATCAGCCCCAGCATTTT
TRBV6-5	.	15	.	TRBJ1-6	CASSYEHGLESPLHF	TGTGCCAGCAGTTACGAGCACGGGTTAGAATCACCCCTCCACTTT
TRBV5-1	.	15	TRBD1	TRBJ1-3	CASSSRTGDGNTIYF	TGCGCCAGCAGCTCCCGGACAGGGGATGGAAACACCATATATTTT
TRBV24-1	.	16	.	TRBJ2-1	CATSDRQAMGYNEQFF	TGTGCCACCAGTGACCGACAGGCCATGGGCTACAATGAGCAGTTCTTC
TRBV28	.	16	TRBD2	TRBJ2-2	CASSPLAGANTGELFF	TGTGCCAGCAGTCCCCTAGCGGGGGCGAACACCGGGGAGCTGTTTTTT
TRBV7-9	once	15	.	TRBJ2-2	CASSFGQGSTGELFF	TGTGCCAGCAGCTTCGGGCAGGGAAGCACCGGGGAGCTGTTTTTT
TRBV14	.	15	TRBD1	TRBJ2-1	CASSLQGTGYYEQFF	TGTGCCAGCAGCCTTCAGGGGACAGGGTATTATGAGCAGTTCTTC
TRBV5-1	.	15	.	TRBJ2-1	CASSKGGEPSNEQFF	TGCGCCAGCAGTAAGGGGGGGGAGCCTAGTAATGAGCAGTTCTTC
TRBV6-2/TRBV6-3	once	12	.	TRBJ1-1	CASSPDTFEAFF	TGTGCCAGCAGTCCGGACACCTTTGAAGCTTTCTTT
TRBV12-3/TRBV12-4	.	13	.	TRBJ2-1	CASSLKSGNEQFF	TGTGCCAGCAGTTTGAAGTCGGGTAATGAGCAGTTCTTC
TRBV18	once	14	TRBD1	TRBJ1-1	CASSPLGGNTEAFF	TGTGCCAGCTCACCACTAGGGGGCAACACTGAAGCTTTCTTT
TRBV9	.	14	.	TRBJ1-1	CASSAGHRNTEAFF	TGTGCCAGCAGCGCGGGACATCGGAACACTGAAGCTTTCTTT
TRBV5-1	.	16	.	TRBJ2-7	CASSLENHYEFYEQYF	TGCGCCAGCAGCTTGGAGAACCACTACGAATTCTACGAGCAGTACTTC
TRBV9	.	14	TRBD2	TRBJ2-1	CASSLAGDHNEQFF	TGTGCCAGCAGCCTAGCGGGGGACCACAATGAGCAGTTCTTC
TRBV11-2	.	13	.	TRBJ1-5	CASSTRVSGPQHF	TGTGCCAGCAGCACCCGAGTTAGCGGGCCCCAGCATTTT
TRBV5-1	.	13	TRBD1	TRBJ1-2	CASSPTGAPGYTF	TGCGCCAGCAGCCCCACAGGGGCCCCTGGCTACACCTTC
TRBV4-3	.	16	.	TRBJ1-6	CASSQDRQGLDSPLHF	TGCGCCAGCAGCCAAGATAGGCAGGGTCTGGATTCACCCCTCCACTTT
TRBV7-9	.	15	TRBD1	TRBJ1-1	CASRSATGRNTEAFF	TGTGCCAGCAGATCTGCGACAGGGCGGAACACTGAAGCTTTCTTT
TRBV12-5	.	14	.	TRBJ1-1	CASGLGGGGTEAFF	TGTGCTAGTGGTTTGGGAGGGGGGGGAACTGAAGCTTTCTTT
TRBV18	.	14	TRBD1	TRBJ1-1	CASSPSWDRAEAFF	TGTGCCAGCTCACCATCTTGGGACAGGGCTGAAGCTTTCTTT
TRBV10-1	.	15	TRBD1	TRBJ1-2	CASRSRTGFKDGYTF	TGCGCCAGCAGATCGAGGACAGGCTTTAAAGATGGCTACACCTTC
TRBV6-5	.	13	.	TRBJ1-4	CASSSDSNEKLFF	TGTGCCAGCAGCTCGGACAGTAATGAAAAACTGTTTTTT
TRBV19	.	14	.	TRBJ1-5	CASSIPREGQPQHF	TGTGCCAGTAGTATCCCCAGGGAAGGGCAGCCCCAGCATTTT
TRBV4-2	.	16	.	TRBJ2-7	CASSQDRGGSSYEQYF	TGTGCCAGCAGCCAAGATCGCGGAGGCAGCTCCTACGAGCAGTACTTC
TRBV6-2/TRBV6-3	.	16	.	TRBJ2-2	CASSYRRRLNTGELFF	TGTGCCAGCAGTTACCGGAGACGGTTGAACACCGGGGAGCTGTTTTTT
TRBV7-6	.	15	.	TRBJ1-6	CASSLEGSFNSPLHF	TGTGCCAGCAGCTTAGAAGGGAGCTTTAATTCACCCCTCCACTTT
TRBV25-1	.	16	TRBD1	TRBJ1-5	CASSDSGTGGTQPQHF	TGTGCCAGCAGTGACTCCGGGACAGGGGGCACTCAGCCCCAGCATTTT
TRBV7-2	.	13	.	TRBJ1-2	CASSLSGRYGYTF	TGTGCCAGCAGCTTAAGTGGCAGATACGGCTACACCTTC
TRBV5-1	.	18	TRBD2	TRBJ2-1	CASSSNIEKREPYNEQFF	TGCGCCAGCAGCTCCAATATCGAAAAGCGGGAGCCCTACAATGAGCAGTTCTTC
TRBV7-9	.	12	.	TRBJ1-1	CASRYNHTEAFF	TGTGCCAGCAGATACAACCACACTGAAGCTTTCTTT
TRBV7-2	.	14	TRBD1	TRBJ2-1	CASTTTGGINEQFF	TGTGCCAGCACTACGACAGGGGGCATCAATGAGCAGTTCTTC
TRBV27	.	14	TRBD1	TRBJ1-5	CASSFTGGNQPQHF	TGTGCCAGCAGTTTTACAGGGGGGAATCAGCCCCAGCATTTT
TRBV30	.	15	.	TRBJ1-3	CAWSVKGDSGNTIYF	TGTGCCTGGAGTGTGAAGGGGGACTCTGGAAACACCATATATTTT
TRBV5-8	.	16	TRBD1	TRBJ1-2	CASSYSGLTGDYGYTF	TGTGCCAGCAGCTACAGCGGCCTGACAGGGGACTATGGCTACACCTTC
TRBV28	.	13	.	TRBJ1-1	CASRMTENTEAFF	TGTGCCAGTCGAATGACAGAGAACACTGAAGCTTTCTTT
TRBV6-1	.	15	TRBD1	TRBJ1-6	CASSEPGQPNSPLHF	TGTGCCAGCAGTGAACCGGGACAGCCTAATTCACCCCTCCACTTT
TRBV7-2	.	16	TRBD1	TRBJ1-6	CASSLSSGTENSPLHF	TGTGCCAGCAGCTTAAGCTCCGGGACAGAAAATTCACCCCTCCACTTT
TRBV28	.	14	TRBD2	TRBJ2-3	CASTGGTFTDTQYF	TGTGCCAGCACCGGGGGGACCTTCACAGATACGCAGTATTTT